Listed below are T cell receptor beta chains from one sample, sequenced in a study of blood T cell repertoires in COVID-19. The data were produced by immunoSEQ multiplex PCR, yet TCRdb's version contains in-frame clones alone and is incomplete. The repertoire consists of 100,000 to 150,000 clones, with about 94% occurring once and the leading ten covering around 2.1%. Specimen: peripheral blood. The receptors were sampled from a man aged 50 to 59 with COVID-19, enrolled during active disease. Both conserved end residues are part of each CDR3. The D gene is left open where the match is weak. Clone size is not always given. Where it is, it says once, few, many or a class for expanded clones.

J gene | V gene | D gene | clone size | CDR3 length | CDR3 protein | CDR3 DNA
TRBJ2-3 | TRBV3-1/TRBV3-2 | TRBD2 | . | 17 | CASSHPSSAGVADTQYF | TGTGCCAGCAGCCACCCCTCGTCCGCGGGAGTCGCAGATACGCAGTATTTT
TRBJ1-2 | TRBV3-1/TRBV3-2 | . | . | 12 | CASAAGDYGYTF | TGTGCCAGTGCCGCCGGGGACTATGGCTACACCTTC
TRBJ1-1 | TRBV2 | TRBD1 | . | 15 | CASSARQGLNTEAFF | TGTGCCAGCAGTGCACGACAGGGACTGAACACTGAAGCTTTCTTT
TRBJ2-2 | TRBV5-1 | . | . | 13 | CASRAGFTGELFF | TGCGCCAGCAGGGCCGGGTTCACCGGGGAGCTGTTTTTT
TRBJ2-1 | TRBV5-4 | TRBD2 | few | 15 | CASSLVLAGVHEQFF | TGTGCCAGCAGCTTGGTCCTAGCGGGAGTTCATGAGCAGTTCTTC
TRBJ2-2 | TRBV7-6 | TRBD1 | . | 16 | CASNSLTGTGTGELFF | TGTGCCAGCAACTCCTTGACAGGGACGGGCACCGGGGAGCTGTTTTTT
TRBJ2-7 | TRBV5-1 | TRBD1 | once | 16 | CASSRTIGGQGYEQYF | TGCGCCAGCAGCCGAACCATCGGGGGACAGGGCTACGAGCAGTACTTC
TRBJ1-5 | TRBV18 | . | . | 14 | CASSQDSLHQPQHF | TGTGCCAGCTCCCAAGACAGCTTACATCAGCCCCAGCATTTT
TRBJ1-1 | TRBV5-1 | TRBD1 | once | 13 | CASSTGQGLVAFF | TGCGCCAGCAGCACGGGACAGGGGTTGGTAGCTTTCTTT
TRBJ2-1 | TRBV14 | TRBD2 | . | 13 | CASSRDYRNEQFF | TGTGCCAGCAGCCGGGACTATCGAAATGAGCAGTTCTTC
TRBJ2-5 | TRBV21-1 | . | . | 15 | CASSQELGVKETQYF | TGTGCCAGCAGCCAAGAATTAGGGGTGAAAGAGACCCAGTACTTC
TRBJ2-1 | TRBV12-3/TRBV12-4 | . | . | 13 | CASSGGTYNEQFF | TGTGCCAGCAGTGGCGGAACCTACAATGAGCAGTTCTTC
TRBJ2-3 | TRBV27 | . | . | 13 | CASNGINTDTQYF | TGTGCCAGCAACGGGATCAACACAGATACGCAGTATTTT
TRBJ2-5 | TRBV6-5 | TRBD1 | . | 14 | CASRTGGGMETQYF | TGTGCCAGCAGGACAGGGGGTGGAATGGAGACCCAGTACTTC
TRBJ2-2 | TRBV5-1 | TRBD2 | . | 16 | CASSFGLAGHTGELFF | TGCGCCAGCAGCTTTGGACTAGCGGGACACACCGGGGAGCTGTTTTTT
TRBJ2-1 | TRBV14 | TRBD2 | . | 18 | CASSHLLTSGREGNEQFF | TGTGCCAGCAGCCACCTATTGACTAGCGGGAGAGAGGGTAATGAGCAGTTCTTC
TRBJ2-6 | TRBV19 | . | . | 16 | CASSGGTASGANVLTF | TGTGCCAGTAGTGGCGGGACAGCCTCTGGGGCCAACGTCCTGACTTTC
TRBJ2-1 | TRBV4-1 | . | once | 15 | CASSQDLALSNEQFF | TGCGCCAGCAGCCAAGATCTGGCCCTTTCCAATGAGCAGTTCTTC
TRBJ2-7 | TRBV28 | TRBD1 | . | 14 | CASRSTGEGYEQYF | TGTGCCAGCAGGTCTACAGGGGAAGGCTACGAGCAGTACTTC
TRBJ1-1 | TRBV29-1 | TRBD1 | . | 13 | CSVTGTGNTEAFF | TGCAGCGTTACCGGGACAGGGAACACTGAAGCTTTCTTT
TRBJ1-2 | TRBV15 | TRBD1 | . | 13 | CATGQGNNYGYTF | TGTGCCACCGGACAGGGGAATAACTATGGCTACACCTTC
TRBJ2-1 | TRBV7-8 | TRBD2 | . | 15 | CASSFRLAAYNEQFF | TGTGCCAGCAGCTTCCGACTAGCCGCCTACAATGAGCAGTTCTTC